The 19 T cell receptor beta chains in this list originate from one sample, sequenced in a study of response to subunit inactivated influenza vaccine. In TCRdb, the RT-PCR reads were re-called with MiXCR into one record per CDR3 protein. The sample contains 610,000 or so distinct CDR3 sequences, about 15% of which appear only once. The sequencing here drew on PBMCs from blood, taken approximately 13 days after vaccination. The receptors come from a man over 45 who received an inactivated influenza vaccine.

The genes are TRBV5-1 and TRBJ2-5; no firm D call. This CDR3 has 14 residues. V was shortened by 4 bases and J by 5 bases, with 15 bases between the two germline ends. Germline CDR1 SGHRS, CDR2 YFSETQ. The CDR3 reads CASSHRVSRETQYF. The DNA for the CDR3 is TGCGCCAGCAGCCACAGAGTTTCGCGGGAGACCCAGTACTTC.

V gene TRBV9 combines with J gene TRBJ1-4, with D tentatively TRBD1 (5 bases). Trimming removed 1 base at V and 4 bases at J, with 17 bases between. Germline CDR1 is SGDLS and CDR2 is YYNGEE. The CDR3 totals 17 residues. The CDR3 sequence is CASSVQPDSEFNEKLFF. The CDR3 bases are TGTGCCAGCAGCGTACAACCAGACAGCGAGTTTAATGAAAAACTGTTTTTT.

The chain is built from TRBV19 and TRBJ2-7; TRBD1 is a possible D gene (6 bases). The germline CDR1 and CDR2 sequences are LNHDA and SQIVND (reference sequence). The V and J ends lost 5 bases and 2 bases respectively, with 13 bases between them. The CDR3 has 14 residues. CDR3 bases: TGTGCCAGTAGTTTCCGACAGGAGACCTACGAGCAGTACTTC. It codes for CASSFRQETYEQYF.

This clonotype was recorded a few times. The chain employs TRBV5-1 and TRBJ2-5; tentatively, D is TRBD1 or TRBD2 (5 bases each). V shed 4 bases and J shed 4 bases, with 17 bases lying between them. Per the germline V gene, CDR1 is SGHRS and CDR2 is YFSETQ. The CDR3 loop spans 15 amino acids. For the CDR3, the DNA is TGCGCCAGCAGCGGGACCAGTGGGGTACGAGAGACCCAGTACTTC. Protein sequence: CASSGTSGVRETQYF.

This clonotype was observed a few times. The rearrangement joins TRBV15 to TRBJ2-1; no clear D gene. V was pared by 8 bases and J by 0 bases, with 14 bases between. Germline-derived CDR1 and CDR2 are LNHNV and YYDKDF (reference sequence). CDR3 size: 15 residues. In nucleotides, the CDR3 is TGTGCCACCCAAGCAGACCAACTCTCCTACAATGAGCAGTTCTTC. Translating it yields CATQADQLSYNEQFF.

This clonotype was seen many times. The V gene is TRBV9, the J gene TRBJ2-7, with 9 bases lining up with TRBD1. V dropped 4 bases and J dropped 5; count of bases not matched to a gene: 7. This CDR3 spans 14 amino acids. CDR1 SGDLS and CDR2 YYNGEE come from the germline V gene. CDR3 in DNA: TGTGCCAGCAGCCCCGGGACAGGGTACCACGAGCAGTACTTC. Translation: CASSPGTGYHEQYF. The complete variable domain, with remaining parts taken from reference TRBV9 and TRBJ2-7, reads DSGVTQTPKHLITATGQRVTLRCSPRSGDLSVYWYQQSLDQGLQFLIQYYNGEERAKGNILERFSAQQFPDLHSELNLSSLELGDSALYFCASSPGTGYHEQYFGPGTRLTVT.

The CDR3: CASSDTPRGVGGYTF. For the CDR3, the DNA is TGTGCCAGCAGTGATACACCTCGCGGGGTTGGTGGCTACACCTTC. The J gene is TRBJ1-2, the V gene TRBV2; D unresolved. Trimming stripped 3 bases from V and 7 bases from J, with 18 bases between. CDR1 is SNHLY and CDR2 is FYNNEI in the germline V gene. There are 15 residues in the CDR3.

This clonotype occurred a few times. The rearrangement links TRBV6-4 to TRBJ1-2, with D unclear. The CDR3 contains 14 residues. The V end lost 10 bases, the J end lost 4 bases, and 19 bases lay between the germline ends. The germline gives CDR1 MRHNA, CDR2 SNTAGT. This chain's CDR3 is CAIKIGYGGYGYTF. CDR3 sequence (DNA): TGTGCCATCAAGATAGGTTACGGAGGCTATGGCTACACCTTC.

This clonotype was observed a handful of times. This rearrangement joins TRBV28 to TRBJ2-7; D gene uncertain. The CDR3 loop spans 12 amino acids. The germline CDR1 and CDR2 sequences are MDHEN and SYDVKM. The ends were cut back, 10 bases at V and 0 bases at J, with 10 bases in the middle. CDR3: CATDGNSYEQYF. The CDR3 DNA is TGTGCCACAGACGGAAACTCCTACGAGCAGTACTTC.

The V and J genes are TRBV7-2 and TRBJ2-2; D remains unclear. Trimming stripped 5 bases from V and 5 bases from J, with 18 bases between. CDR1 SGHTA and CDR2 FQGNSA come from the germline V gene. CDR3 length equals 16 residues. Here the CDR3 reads CASSTDGGYITGELFF. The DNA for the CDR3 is TGTGCCAGCAGCACCGACGGTGGTTACATTACCGGGGAGCTGTTTTTT.

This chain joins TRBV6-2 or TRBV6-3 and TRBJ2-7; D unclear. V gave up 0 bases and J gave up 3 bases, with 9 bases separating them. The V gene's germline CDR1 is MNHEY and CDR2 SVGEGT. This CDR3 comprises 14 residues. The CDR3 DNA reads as TGTGCCAGCAGTTACTCGAGAGGTGGCTACGAGCAGTACTTC. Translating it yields CASSYSRGGYEQYF.

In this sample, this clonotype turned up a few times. The CDR3 DNA sequence: TGTGCCAGCAGTTCAACGGGCCAGCGGATTTACAATGAGCAGTTCTTC. Translated: CASSSTGQRIYNEQFF. The chain recombines TRBV7-2 with TRBJ2-1; possibly TRBD2 for D (5 bases). The length of the CDR3 is 16 residues. Per the germline V gene, CDR1 is SGHTA and CDR2 is FQGNSA. Trimming took off 6 bases at V and 4 bases at J, with 19 bases between the two ends.

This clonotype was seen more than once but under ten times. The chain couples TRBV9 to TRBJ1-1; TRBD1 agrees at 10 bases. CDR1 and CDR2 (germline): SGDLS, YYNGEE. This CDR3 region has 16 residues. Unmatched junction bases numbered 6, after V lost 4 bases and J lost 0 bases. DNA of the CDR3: TGTGCCAGCAGCCCCCGACAGGGGGCCGTGAACACTGAAGCTTTCTTT. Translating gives CASSPRQGAVNTEAFF.

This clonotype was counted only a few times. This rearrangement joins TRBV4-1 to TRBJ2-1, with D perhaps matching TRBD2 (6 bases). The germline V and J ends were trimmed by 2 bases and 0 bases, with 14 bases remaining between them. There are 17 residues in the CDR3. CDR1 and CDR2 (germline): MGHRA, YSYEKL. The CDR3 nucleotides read TGCGCCAGCAGCCAAAGTTTCGCCGGGGGCTCCTACAATGAGCAGTTCTTC. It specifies CASSQSFAGGSYNEQFF.

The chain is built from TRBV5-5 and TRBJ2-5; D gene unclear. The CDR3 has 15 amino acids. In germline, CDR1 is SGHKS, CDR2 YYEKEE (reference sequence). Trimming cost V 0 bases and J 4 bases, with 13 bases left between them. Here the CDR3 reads CASSLEPQTRETQYF. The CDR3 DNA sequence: TGTGCCAGCAGCTTGGAACCTCAAACCAGAGAGACCCAGTACTTC. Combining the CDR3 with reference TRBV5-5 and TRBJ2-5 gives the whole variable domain DAGVTQSPTHLIKTRGQQVTLRCSPISGHKSVSWYQQVLGQGPQFIFQYYEKEERGRGNFPDRFSARQFPNYSSELNVNALLLGDSALYLCASSLEPQTRETQYFGPGTRLLVL.

The CDR3 DNA reads as TGTGCCAGCTCACCAGGAACTAGCGGGAGCGGCACAGATACGCAGTATTTT. Residues: CASSPGTSGSGTDTQYF. This chain joins TRBV18 and TRBJ2-3, with 11 positions matching TRBD2. The CDR3 runs 17 residues. CDR1 is KGHSH and CDR2 is LQKENI in the germline V gene. V shed 2 bases and J 1 base; nucleotides not matched to a gene: 5.

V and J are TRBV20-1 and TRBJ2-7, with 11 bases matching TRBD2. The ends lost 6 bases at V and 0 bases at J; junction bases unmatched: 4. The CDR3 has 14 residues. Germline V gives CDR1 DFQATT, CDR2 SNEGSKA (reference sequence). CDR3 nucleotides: TGCAGTGCAACGACTAGCGGGAACTCCTACGAGCAGTACTTC. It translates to CSATTSGNSYEQYF.

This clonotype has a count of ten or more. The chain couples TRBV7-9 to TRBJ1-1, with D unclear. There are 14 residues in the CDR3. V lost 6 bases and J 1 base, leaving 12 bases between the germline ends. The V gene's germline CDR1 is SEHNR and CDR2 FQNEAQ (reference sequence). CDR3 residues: CASSLGGPNTEAFF. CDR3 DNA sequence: TGTGCCAGCAGTCTGGGAGGACCGAACACTGAAGCTTTCTTT.

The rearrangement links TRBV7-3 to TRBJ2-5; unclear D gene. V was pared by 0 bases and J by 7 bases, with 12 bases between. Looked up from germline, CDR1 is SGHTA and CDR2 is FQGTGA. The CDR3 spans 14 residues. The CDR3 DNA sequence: TGTGCCAGCAGCTTAACATGGGAAACGGGGACCCAGTACTTC. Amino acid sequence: CASSLTWETGTQYF.